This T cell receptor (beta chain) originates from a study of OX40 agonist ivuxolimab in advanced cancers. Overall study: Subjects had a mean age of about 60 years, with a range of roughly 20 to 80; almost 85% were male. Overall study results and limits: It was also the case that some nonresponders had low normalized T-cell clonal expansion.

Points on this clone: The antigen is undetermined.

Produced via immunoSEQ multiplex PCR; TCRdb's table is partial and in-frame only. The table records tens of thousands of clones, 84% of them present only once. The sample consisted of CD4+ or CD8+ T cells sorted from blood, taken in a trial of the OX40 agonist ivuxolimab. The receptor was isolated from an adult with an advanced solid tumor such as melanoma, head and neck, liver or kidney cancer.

CDR3 DNA sequence: TGTGCCAGCAGTGTGCAGGGGGCAAATGGCTACACCTTC. Encoded protein: CASSVQGANGYTF. The chain uses TRBV2 and TRBJ1-2, with 8 nucleotides matching TRBD1. The trim removed 4 bases at V and 6 bases at J, leaving 4 bases unmatched. Germline values: CDR1 SNHLY, CDR2 FYNNEI. The CDR3 extends over 13 amino acids.